This T cell receptor (beta chain) was sequenced in a study of human T cells and chemical hapten exposure. Background on the study: Patients, predominantly female, presented with alopecia areata, totalis or universalis.

Note on this clonotype: The antigen remains unidentified.

Documented time point: patch test 2, 6 weeks after DPC sensitization. Treatment noted: therapeutic diphenylcyclopropenone sensitization with weekly scalp DPC. Each CDR3 protein is one row after TCRdb ran MiXCR on the RACE reads. The sample comprises under 450,000 distinct CDR3 sequences, around 6% of which are singletons, and about 6% rests with the top ten. This CDR3 contains 14 residues. V lost 5 bases to trimming and J lost 2 bases, with 9 bases between them. Per the germline V gene, CDR1 is KGHDR and CDR2 is SFDVKD. Study-level findings and limits: Expanded TCRs were compared with controls, and the expanded TCRs formed significantly more large CDR3 similarity clusters.

This TCR was sampled from a woman in her late teens or twenties with alopecia areata. Some clones in this sample may be carry-over from other donors' samples. The genes are TRBV24-1 and TRBJ2-1, with unresolved D. The input for sequencing was whole blood, taken in connection with sensitization to the hapten diphenylcyclopropenone (DPC). For the CDR3, the DNA is TGTGCCACCAGTGTACCCGGCACCTACAATGAGCAGTTCTTC. Residues: CATSVPGTYNEQFF.